This TCR beta chain derives from a study of blood T cell repertoires in COVID-19. Study-level information: T cells, B-cell-depleted T cells, or PBMCs supplied cDNA or gDNA.

V lost 1 base and J lost 0, with 9 bases in between. Germline CDR1 and CDR2: SGHRS and YFSETQ. This CDR3 has 15 residues. In the original workflow: Amplifying reference gene primers gave estimates of nucleated cell counts. The method was immunoSEQ multiplex PCR; TCRdb's version includes in-frame clones alone and lacks a portion of them. From that table come the V and J calls and clone size; the DNA was used to work out D and trimming. This sample carries approximately 210,000 clones, 80% to 90% of them seen once, and the ten largest clones take roughly 7.6%. This receptor was obtained from a woman aged 45-59 years with active or convalescent COVID-19. The chain links TRBV5-1 to TRBJ2-3; TRBD2 might be the D (6 bases). The sequenced sample was peripheral blood. The CDR3 region is CASSLSGFSTDTQYF. In nucleotides, the CDR3 is TGCGCCAGCAGCTTGAGCGGGTTTAGCACAGATACGCAGTATTTT.